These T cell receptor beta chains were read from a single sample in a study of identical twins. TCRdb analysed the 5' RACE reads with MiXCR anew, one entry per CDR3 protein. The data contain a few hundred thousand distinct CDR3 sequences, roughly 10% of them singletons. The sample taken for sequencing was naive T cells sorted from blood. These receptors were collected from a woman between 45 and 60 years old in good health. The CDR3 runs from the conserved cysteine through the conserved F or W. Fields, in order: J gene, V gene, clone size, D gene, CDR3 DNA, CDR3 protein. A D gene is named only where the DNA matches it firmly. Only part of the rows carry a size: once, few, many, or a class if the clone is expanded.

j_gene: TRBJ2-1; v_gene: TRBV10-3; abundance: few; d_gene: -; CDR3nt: TGTGCCATCAGTGACTTCACACGGTCCATGGGCAATGAGCAGTTCTTC; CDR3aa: CAISDFTRSMGNEQFF
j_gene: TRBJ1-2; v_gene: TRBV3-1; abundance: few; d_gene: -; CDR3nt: TGTGCCAGCAGCCACTATAGACGGGGCTATGGCTACACCTTC; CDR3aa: CASSHYRRGYGYTF
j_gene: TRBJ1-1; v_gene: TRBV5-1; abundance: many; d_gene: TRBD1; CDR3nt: TGCGCCAGCAGCTTTGACAGGGTCTATGCTTTCTTT; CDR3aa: CASSFDRVYAFF
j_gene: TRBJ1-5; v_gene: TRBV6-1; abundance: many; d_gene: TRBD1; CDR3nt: TGTGCCAGCAGTGAAGTACACAGGGGTGCCAATCAGCCCCAGCATTTT; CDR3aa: CASSEVHRGANQPQHF
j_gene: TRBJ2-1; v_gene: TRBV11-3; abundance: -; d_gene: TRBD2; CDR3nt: TGTGCCAGCAGCTACTTAGCGGGAGTTGAGCAGTTCTTC; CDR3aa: CASSYLAGVEQFF
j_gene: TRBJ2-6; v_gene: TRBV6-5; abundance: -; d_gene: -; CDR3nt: TGTGCCAGCAGTCACCCACGGAGCTCTGGGGCCAACGTCCTGACTTTC; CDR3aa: CASSHPRSSGANVLTF
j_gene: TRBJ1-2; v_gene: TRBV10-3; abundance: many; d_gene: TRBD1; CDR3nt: TGTGCCATCAGTGAGTCGGAGGGACAGAGCTATGGCTACACCTTC; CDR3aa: CAISESEGQSYGYTF
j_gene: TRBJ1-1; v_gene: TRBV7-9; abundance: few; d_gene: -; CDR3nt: TGTGCCAGCAGCTTAAGACCCCTCGCTGAAGCTTTCTTT; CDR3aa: CASSLRPLAEAFF
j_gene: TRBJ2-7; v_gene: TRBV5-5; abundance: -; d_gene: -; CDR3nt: TGTGCCAGCAGCTTGGACATAGGGGGAGAGAGCCTGTACGAGCAGTACTTC; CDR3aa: CASSLDIGGESLYEQYF
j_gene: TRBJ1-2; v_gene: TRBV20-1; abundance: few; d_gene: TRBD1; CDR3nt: TGCAGTGCTAGAGAGCCCGGGACAGGGAACTATGGCTACACCTTC; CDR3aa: CSAREPGTGNYGYTF